Listed below are T cell receptor beta chains from one sample, sequenced in a study of Graves' ophthalmopathy and Graves' hyperthyroidism. TCRdb analysed the multiplex PCR reads with MiXCR anew, one entry per CDR3 protein. The sample consists of 500,000 to 600,000 distinct CDR3 sequences, roughly 40% of them appearing once. The sequenced sample consisted of peripheral blood or thyroid tissue (not recorded which). Receptors originate from an adult man with Graves' hyperthyroidism. The CDR3 runs from the conserved cysteine through the conserved F or W. D genes are given only for firm matches. Expanded clones are given a class, and other clones once, few, many or no size at all.

j_gene: TRBJ2-3
abundance: .
v_gene: TRBV7-8
d_gene: TRBD2
CDR3nt: TGTGCCAGCAGGCGGCGGGAGACCGGCACAGATACGCAGTATTTT
CDR3aa: CASRRRETGTDTQYF

j_gene: TRBJ1-2
abundance: few
v_gene: TRBV2
d_gene: TRBD1
CDR3nt: TGTGCCAGCAGTTCGCCGGGACAGGGATTCTATGGCTACACCTTC
CDR3aa: CASSSPGQGFYGYTF

j_gene: TRBJ1-1
abundance: few
v_gene: TRBV25-1
d_gene: .
CDR3nt: TGTGCTAGACAGAGGACAGTCGGTCCTGGCACTGAAGCTTTCTTT
CDR3aa: CARQRTVGPGTEAFF

j_gene: TRBJ2-7
abundance: .
v_gene: TRBV11-2
d_gene: .
CDR3nt: TGTGCCAGCAGCTTGGAACGAGGGCAAGGGGACTACGAGCAGTACTTC
CDR3aa: CASSLERGQGDYEQYF

j_gene: TRBJ1-4
abundance: .
v_gene: TRBV9
d_gene: TRBD1
CDR3nt: TGTGCCAGCAGCGTGACTGGGACAGGGGAAAAACTGTTTTTT
CDR3aa: CASSVTGTGEKLFF

j_gene: TRBJ2-5
abundance: .
v_gene: TRBV5-1
d_gene: .
CDR3nt: TGTGCCAGCAGCGGCCGACAGGATTTC
CDR3aa: CASSGRQDF

j_gene: TRBJ2-2
abundance: many
v_gene: TRBV5-5
d_gene: .
CDR3nt: TGTGCCAGCATCCCGGGGGTCACCGGGGAGCTGTTTTTT
CDR3aa: CASIPGVTGELFF

j_gene: TRBJ1-5
abundance: many
v_gene: TRBV15
d_gene: .
CDR3nt: TGTGCCACCAGCAGAGCGGGGTCCGTACAGCCCCAGCATTTT
CDR3aa: CATSRAGSVQPQHF

j_gene: TRBJ1-2
abundance: .
v_gene: TRBV7-3
d_gene: TRBD1
CDR3nt: TGTGCCAGCAGCAGTACGACAGGGGGTAGCTATGGCTACACCTTC
CDR3aa: CASSSTTGGSYGYTF

j_gene: TRBJ2-7
abundance: many
v_gene: TRBV7-8
d_gene: TRBD2
CDR3nt: TGTGCCAGCGTCGGAGCGGGATCCTACGAGCAGTACTTC
CDR3aa: CASVGAGSYEQYF

j_gene: TRBJ2-2
abundance: .
v_gene: TRBV6-1
d_gene: .
CDR3nt: TGTGCCAGCAGTGAAGTCTTGGGGCTCTGGACCGGGGAGCTGTTTTTT
CDR3aa: CASSEVLGLWTGELFF

j_gene: TRBJ1-2
abundance: few
v_gene: TRBV9
d_gene: .
CDR3nt: TGTGCCAGCAGCGTAGCTCCCGACCGGGAGGCTCATGGCTACACCTTC
CDR3aa: CASSVAPDREAHGYTF

j_gene: TRBJ2-2
abundance: few
v_gene: TRBV5-5
d_gene: TRBD2
CDR3nt: TGTGCCAGCAGCGCCGGACTAGCGGGAGGAATAAGCACCGGGGAGCTGTTTTTT
CDR3aa: CASSAGLAGGISTGELFF

j_gene: TRBJ2-3
abundance: few
v_gene: TRBV29-1
d_gene: TRBD2
CDR3nt: TGCAGCGTTGAAGATCGGCTAGCGGGGGGAACTAGCACAGATACGCAGTATTTT
CDR3aa: CSVEDRLAGGTSTDTQYF

j_gene: TRBJ1-5
abundance: once
v_gene: TRBV20-1
d_gene: .
CDR3nt: TGCAGTGCTAGAGGACAGGATCAGCCCCAGCATTTT
CDR3aa: CSARGQDQPQHF

j_gene: TRBJ1-6
abundance: many
v_gene: TRBV7-8
d_gene: .
CDR3nt: TGTGCCAGCAGTCAATCGACAGTGACCCTCCACTTT
CDR3aa: CASSQSTVTLHF

j_gene: TRBJ1-1
abundance: once
v_gene: TRBV11-3
d_gene: .
CDR3nt: TGTGCCAGCGGGGACGGAGACACTGAAGCTTTCTTT
CDR3aa: CASGDGDTEAFF

j_gene: TRBJ2-5
abundance: .
v_gene: TRBV2
d_gene: .
CDR3nt: TGTGCCGGGGCGCCGGAGACCCAGTACTTC
CDR3aa: CAGAPETQYF

j_gene: TRBJ1-1
abundance: many
v_gene: TRBV6-4
d_gene: TRBD1
CDR3nt: TGTGCCAGCAGCAAACAGGGGGGAACTGAAGCTTTCTTT
CDR3aa: CASSKQGGTEAFF

j_gene: TRBJ2-1
abundance: .
v_gene: TRBV7-2
d_gene: TRBD2
CDR3nt: TGTGCCAGCAGCTCCGGGGGGACCTTTGGGGATGAGCAGTTCTTC
CDR3aa: CASSSGGTFGDEQFF

j_gene: TRBJ2-7
abundance: many
v_gene: TRBV2
d_gene: TRBD2
CDR3nt: TGTGCCAGCAGGGGACTAGCGGGAGGTTTCCACGAGCAGTACTTC
CDR3aa: CASRGLAGGFHEQYF

j_gene: TRBJ1-1
abundance: .
v_gene: TRBV5-1
d_gene: TRBD1
CDR3nt: TGCGCCAGCAGCTTGGCCACAGGACAGGGATTT
CDR3aa: CASSLATGQGF